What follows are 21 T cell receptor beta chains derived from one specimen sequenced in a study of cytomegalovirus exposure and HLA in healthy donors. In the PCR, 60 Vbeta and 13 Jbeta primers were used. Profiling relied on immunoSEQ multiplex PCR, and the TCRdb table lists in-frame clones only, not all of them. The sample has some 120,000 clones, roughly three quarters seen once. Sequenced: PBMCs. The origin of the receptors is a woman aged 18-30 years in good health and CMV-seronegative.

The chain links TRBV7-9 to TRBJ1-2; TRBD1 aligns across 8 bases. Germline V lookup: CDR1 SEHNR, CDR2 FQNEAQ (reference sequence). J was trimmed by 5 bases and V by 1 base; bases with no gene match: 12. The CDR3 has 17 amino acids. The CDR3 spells CASSLDRDRPDRYGYTF. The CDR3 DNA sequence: TGTGCCAGCAGCTTAGATCGGGACAGGCCGGACCGTTATGGCTACACCTTC.

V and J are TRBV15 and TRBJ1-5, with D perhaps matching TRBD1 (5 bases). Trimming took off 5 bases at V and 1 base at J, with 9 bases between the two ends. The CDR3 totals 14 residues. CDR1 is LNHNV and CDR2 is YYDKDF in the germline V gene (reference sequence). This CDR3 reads CATSLRQSNQPQHF. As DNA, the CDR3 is TGTGCCACCAGCTTACGACAGAGCAATCAGCCCCAGCATTTT. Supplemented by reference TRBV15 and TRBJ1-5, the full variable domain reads DAMVIQNPRYQVTQFGKPVTLSCSQTLNHNVMYWYQQKSSQAPKLLFHYYDKDFNNEADTPDNFQSRRPNTSFCFLDIRSPGLGDTAMYLCATSLRQSNQPQHFGDGTRLSIL.

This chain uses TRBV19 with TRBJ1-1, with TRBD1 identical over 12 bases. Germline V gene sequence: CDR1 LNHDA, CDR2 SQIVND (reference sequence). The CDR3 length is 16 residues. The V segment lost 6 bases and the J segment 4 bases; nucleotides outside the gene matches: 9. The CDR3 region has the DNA TGTGCCAGTAGAGATCCGGGACAGGGGGCGCGCACTGAAGCTTTCTTT. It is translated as CASRDPGQGARTEAFF.

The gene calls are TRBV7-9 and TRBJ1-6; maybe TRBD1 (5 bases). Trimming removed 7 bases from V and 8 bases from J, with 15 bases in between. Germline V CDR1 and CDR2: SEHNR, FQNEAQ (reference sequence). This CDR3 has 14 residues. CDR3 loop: CASTLGQADSPLHF. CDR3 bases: TGTGCCAGCACCTTGGGGCAGGCTGATTCACCCCTCCACTTT.

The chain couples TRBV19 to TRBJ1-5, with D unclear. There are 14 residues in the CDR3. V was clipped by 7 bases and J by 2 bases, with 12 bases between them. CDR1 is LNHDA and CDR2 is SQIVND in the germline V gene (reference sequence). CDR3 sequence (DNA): TGTGCCAGTAAAACGCCTTGGCGCAATCAGCCCCAGCATTTT. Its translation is CASKTPWRNQPQHF.

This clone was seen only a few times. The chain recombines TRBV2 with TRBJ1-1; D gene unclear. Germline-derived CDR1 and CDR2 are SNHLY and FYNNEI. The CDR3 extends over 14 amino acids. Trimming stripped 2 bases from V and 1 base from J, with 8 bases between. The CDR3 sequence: CASSETNTNTEAFF. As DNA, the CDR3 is TGTGCCAGCAGTGAAACAAATACGAACACTGAAGCTTTCTTT.

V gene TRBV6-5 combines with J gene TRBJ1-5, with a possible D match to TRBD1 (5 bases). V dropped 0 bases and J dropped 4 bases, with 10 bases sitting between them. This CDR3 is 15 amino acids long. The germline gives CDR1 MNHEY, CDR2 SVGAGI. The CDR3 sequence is CASSYSTSGNQPQHF. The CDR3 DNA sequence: TGTGCCAGCAGTTACTCGACATCAGGGAATCAGCCCCAGCATTTT.

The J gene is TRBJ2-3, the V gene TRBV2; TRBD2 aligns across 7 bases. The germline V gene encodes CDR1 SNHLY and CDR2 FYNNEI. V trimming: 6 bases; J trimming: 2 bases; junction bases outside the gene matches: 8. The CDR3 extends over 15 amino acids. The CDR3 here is CASSWGGLTTDTQYF. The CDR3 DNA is TGTGCCAGCAGCTGGGGGGGACTTACCACAGATACGCAGTATTTT.

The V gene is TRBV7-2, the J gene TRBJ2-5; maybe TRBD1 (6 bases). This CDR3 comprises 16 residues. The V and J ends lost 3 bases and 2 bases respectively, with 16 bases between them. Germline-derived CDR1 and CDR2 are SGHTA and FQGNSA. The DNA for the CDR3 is TGTGCCAGCAGCTTGGTTAGGGGCAGGGGTCAAGAGACCCAGTACTTC. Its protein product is CASSLVRGRGQETQYF.

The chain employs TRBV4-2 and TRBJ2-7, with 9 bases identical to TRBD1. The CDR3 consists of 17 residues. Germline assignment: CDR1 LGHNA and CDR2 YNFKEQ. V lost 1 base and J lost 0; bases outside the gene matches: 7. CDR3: CASSQVPTGGHSYEQYF. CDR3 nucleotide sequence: TGTGCCAGCAGCCAAGTACCCACAGGGGGCCACTCCTACGAGCAGTACTTC.

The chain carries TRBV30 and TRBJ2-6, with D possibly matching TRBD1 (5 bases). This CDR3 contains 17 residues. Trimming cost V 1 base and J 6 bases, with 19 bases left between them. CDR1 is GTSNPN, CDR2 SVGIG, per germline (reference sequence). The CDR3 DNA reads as TGTGCCTGGAGTGCATGGACATCCCTCAGGGAGGCCAACGTCCTGACTTTC. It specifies CAWSAWTSLREANVLTF.

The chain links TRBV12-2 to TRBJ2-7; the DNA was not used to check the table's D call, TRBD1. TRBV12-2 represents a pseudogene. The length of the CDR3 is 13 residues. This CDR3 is CASRQTGPHEQYF. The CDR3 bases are TGTGCAAGTCGTCAGACAGGGCCCCACGAGCAGTACTTC.

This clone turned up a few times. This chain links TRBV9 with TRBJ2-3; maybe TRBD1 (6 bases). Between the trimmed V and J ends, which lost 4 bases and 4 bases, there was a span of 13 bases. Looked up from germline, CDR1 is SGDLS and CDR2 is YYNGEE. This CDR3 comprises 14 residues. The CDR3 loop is CASSPKGVADTQYF. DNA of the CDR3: TGTGCCAGCAGCCCTAAGGGGGTAGCAGATACGCAGTATTTT.

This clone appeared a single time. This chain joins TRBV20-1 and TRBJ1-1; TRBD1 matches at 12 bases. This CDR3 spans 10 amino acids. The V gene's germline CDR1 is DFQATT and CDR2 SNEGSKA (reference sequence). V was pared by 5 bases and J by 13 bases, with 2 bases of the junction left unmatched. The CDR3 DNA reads TGCAGTGCTGGGGACAGGGGGCTTTTCTTT. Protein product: CSAGDRGLFF.

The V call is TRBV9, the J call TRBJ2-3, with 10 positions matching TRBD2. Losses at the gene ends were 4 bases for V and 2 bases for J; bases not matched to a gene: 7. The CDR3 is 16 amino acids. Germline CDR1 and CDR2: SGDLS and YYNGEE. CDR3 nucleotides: TGTGCCAGCAGCCCCATCCTAGCGGGGGTCACAGATACGCAGTATTTT. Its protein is CASSPILAGVTDTQYF.

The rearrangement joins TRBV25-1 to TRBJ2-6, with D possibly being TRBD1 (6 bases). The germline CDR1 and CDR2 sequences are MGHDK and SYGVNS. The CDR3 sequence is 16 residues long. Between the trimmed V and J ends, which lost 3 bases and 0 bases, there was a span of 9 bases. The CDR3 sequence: CASSDLRGSGANVLTF. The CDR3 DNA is TGTGCCAGCAGTGACCTCAGGGGCTCTGGGGCCAACGTCCTGACTTTC.

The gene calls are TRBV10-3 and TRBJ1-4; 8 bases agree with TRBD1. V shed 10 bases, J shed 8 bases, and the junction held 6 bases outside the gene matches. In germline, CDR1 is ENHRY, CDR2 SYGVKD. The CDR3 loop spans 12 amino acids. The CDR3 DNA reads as TGTGCCACCAGGGGGCATGAAGAAAAACTGTTTTTT. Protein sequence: CATRGHEEKLFF.

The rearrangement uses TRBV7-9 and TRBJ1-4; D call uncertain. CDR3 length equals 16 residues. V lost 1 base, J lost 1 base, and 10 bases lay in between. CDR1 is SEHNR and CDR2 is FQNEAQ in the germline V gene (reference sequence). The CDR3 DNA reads TGTGCCAGCAGCTTAGTTCGGGTGGGAACTAATGAAAAACTGTTTTTT. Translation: CASSLVRVGTNEKLFF.

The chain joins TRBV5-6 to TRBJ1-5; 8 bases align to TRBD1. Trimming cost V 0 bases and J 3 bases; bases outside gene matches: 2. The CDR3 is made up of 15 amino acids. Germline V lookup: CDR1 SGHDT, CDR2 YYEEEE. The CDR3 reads CASSLGQGYNQPQHF. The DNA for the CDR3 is TGTGCCAGCAGCTTGGGACAGGGGTACAATCAGCCCCAGCATTTT.

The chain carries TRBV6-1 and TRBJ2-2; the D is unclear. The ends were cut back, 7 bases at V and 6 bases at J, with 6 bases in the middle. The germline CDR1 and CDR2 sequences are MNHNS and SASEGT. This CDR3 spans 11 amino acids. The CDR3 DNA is TGTGCCAGCATCAGGTCCGGGGAGCTGTTTTTT. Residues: CASIRSGELFF.

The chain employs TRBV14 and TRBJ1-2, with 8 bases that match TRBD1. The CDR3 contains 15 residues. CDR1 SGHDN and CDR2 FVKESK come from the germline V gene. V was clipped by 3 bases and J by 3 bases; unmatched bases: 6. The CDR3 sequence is CASSQTMTGDYGYTF. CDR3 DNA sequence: TGTGCCAGCAGCCAGACAATGACAGGGGACTATGGCTACACCTTC.